This TCR beta chain was identified in a study of regulatory T cells in long-lasting Graves disease. Time point noted: newly diagnosed GD, antithyroid drugs for less than 3 months. Extracted PBMC RNA gave rise to the TCR library. Through Arm-PCR of CDR3 regions and iRepertoire HTBI primers, TCR beta libraries were built. Per the study methods: Segment identification across samples yielded about 60 TRBV and roughly 15 TRBJ segments. Using its own MiXCR run on the multiplex PCR reads, TCRdb lists one record per CDR3 protein. The V and J calls follow TCRdb's processing rather than the paper's. The sample records around 450,000 distinct CDR3 sequences, about 15% being singletons. This clonotype was detected many times. These data also formed part of another study, on T cells in Graves' hyperthyroidism and ophthalmopathy. In that study: A model of 13 V-J features distinguished ophthalmopathy from stable hyperthyroidism.

This clonotype originated in a woman younger than 45 with Graves disease. The sample was peripheral blood mononuclear cells (PBMCs), taken at new diagnosis, from a patient treated with antithyroid drugs.

CDR3 protein: CASSWDLPTEAFF. The CDR3 DNA reads TGTGCCAGCAGTTGGGACTTACCCACTGAAGCTTTCTTT. The rearrangement links TRBV12-3 or TRBV12-4 to TRBJ1-1; possibly TRBD1 for D (5 bases). Trimming cost V 4 bases and J 4 bases, with 10 bases left between them. The CDR3 is made up of 13 amino acids.